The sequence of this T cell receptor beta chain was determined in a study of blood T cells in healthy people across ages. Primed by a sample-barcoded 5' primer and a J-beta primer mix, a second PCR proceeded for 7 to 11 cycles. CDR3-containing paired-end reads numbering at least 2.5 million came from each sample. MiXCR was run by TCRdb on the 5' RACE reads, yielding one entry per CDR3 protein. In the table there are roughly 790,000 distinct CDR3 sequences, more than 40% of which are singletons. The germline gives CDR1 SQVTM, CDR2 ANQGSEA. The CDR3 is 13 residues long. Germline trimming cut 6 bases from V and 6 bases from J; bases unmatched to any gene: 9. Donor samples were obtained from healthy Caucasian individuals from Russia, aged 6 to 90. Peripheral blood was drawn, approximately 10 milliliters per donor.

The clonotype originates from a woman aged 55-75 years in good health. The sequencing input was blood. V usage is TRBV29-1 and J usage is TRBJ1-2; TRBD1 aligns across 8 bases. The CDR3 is CSVYRGLGDGYTF. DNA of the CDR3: TGCAGCGTCTACAGGGGGTTAGGGGATGGCTACACCTTC. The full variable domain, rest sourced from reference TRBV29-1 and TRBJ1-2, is SAVISQKPSRDICQRGTSLTIQCQVDSQVTMMFWYRQQPGQSLTLIATANQGSEATYESGFVIDKFPISRPNLTFSTLTVSNMSPEDSSIYLCSVYRGLGDGYTFGSGTRLTVV.